Listed below are T cell receptor beta chains from one sample, sequenced in a study of T-cell memory formation after mild COVID-19. TCRdb itself ran the 5' RACE reads through MiXCR, one entry per CDR3 protein. The repertoire has 200,000 to 300,000 distinct CDR3 sequences, just over 15% of them found once; the top ten carry 2.1%. The sequencing sample was made of PBMCs or a T cell subset sorted from them (not recorded which). The receptor source for this set is an adult woman who had mild COVID-19 (a few samples of this study predate the infection). Cell type and time point are not known. Both conserved end residues are part of each CDR3. A D gene is named only where the DNA matches it firmly. Clone size appears in some rows only: once, few, many, or a class for an expanded clone.

size: .; J: TRBJ1-1; V: TRBV5-1; D: .; CDR3: CASSPRGGSGNTEAFF; DNA: TGCGCCAGCAGCCCGCGGGGCGGTAGCGGGAACACTGAAGCTTTCTTT
size: .; J: TRBJ2-7; V: TRBV18; D: TRBD1; CDR3: CASSPTGGASYEQYF; DNA: TGTGCCAGCTCACCTACAGGGGGCGCATCCTACGAGCAGTACTTC
size: few; J: TRBJ1-2; V: TRBV7-2; D: .; CDR3: CASSLEGTGNYGYTF; DNA: TGTGCCAGCAGCTTGGAGGGGACGGGGAACTATGGCTACACCTTC
size: .; J: TRBJ1-6; V: TRBV3-1; D: TRBD1; CDR3: CASSQPVDRGLNNSPLHF; DNA: TGTGCCAGCAGCCAACCAGTAGACAGGGGGCTAAATAATTCACCCCTCCACTTT
size: few; J: TRBJ1-2; V: TRBV12-3/TRBV12-4; D: .; CDR3: CASIARGRKDYTF; DNA: TGTGCCAGCATTGCACGGGGGAGAAAGGACTACACCTTC
size: .; J: TRBJ1-2; V: TRBV12-3/TRBV12-4; D: .; CDR3: CASSSPLTERGYTF; DNA: TGTGCCAGCAGTTCCCCCCTGACGGAAAGGGGCTACACCTTC
size: few; J: TRBJ1-1; V: TRBV29-1; D: TRBD1; CDR3: CSAKENPGQPNTEAFF; DNA: TGCAGCGCCAAGGAAAACCCGGGACAGCCGAACACTGAAGCTTTCTTT
size: few; J: TRBJ1-1; V: TRBV20-1; D: .; CDR3: CSASRQVGMAFF; DNA: TGCAGTGCTAGCAGACAGGTCGGGATGGCTTTCTTT
size: few; J: TRBJ2-6; V: TRBV19; D: .; CDR3: CASSWTGSGANVLTF; DNA: TGTGCCAGTAGTTGGACGGGCTCTGGGGCCAACGTCCTGACTTTC
size: .; J: TRBJ2-1; V: TRBV9; D: .; CDR3: CASSVAGSDSYNEQFF; DNA: TGTGCCAGCAGCGTAGCTGGGTCTGACTCCTACAATGAGCAGTTCTTC
size: few; J: TRBJ1-1; V: TRBV18; D: .; CDR3: CASSPRSGTPVNTEAFF; DNA: TGTGCCAGCTCCCCCCGGAGCGGAACGCCGGTGAACACTGAAGCTTTCTTT
size: few; J: TRBJ2-2; V: TRBV6-2/TRBV6-3; D: TRBD2; CDR3: CASSYSTSALRF; DNA: TGTGCCAGCAGTTACTCGACTAGCGCCCTTCGTTTT
size: few; J: TRBJ2-3; V: TRBV10-3; D: .; CDR3: CAISEEATLRPDTQYF; DNA: TGTGCCATCAGTGAGGAAGCGACGCTGCGCCCAGATACGCAGTATTTT
size: .; J: TRBJ1-1; V: TRBV30; D: TRBD1; CDR3: CAWSAQGATEAFF; DNA: TGTGCCTGGTCTGCTCAGGGGGCGACTGAAGCTTTCTTT
size: few; J: TRBJ1-3; V: TRBV5-1; D: .; CDR3: CASSFNGASGNTIYF; DNA: TGCGCCAGCAGCTTTAACGGTGCCTCTGGAAACACCATATATTTT
size: few; J: TRBJ2-4; V: TRBV2; D: .; CDR3: CASSARTTKNIQYF; DNA: TGTGCCAGCAGTGCGCGGACTACCAAAAACATTCAGTACTTC
size: few; J: TRBJ2-1; V: TRBV3-1; D: TRBD2; CDR3: CASSQAAGGHNEQFF; DNA: TGTGCCAGCAGCCAAGCAGCGGGGGGACACAATGAGCAGTTCTTC
size: .; J: TRBJ2-2; V: TRBV7-6; D: .; CDR3: CASSLAERSNTGELFF; DNA: TGTGCCAGCAGCTTAGCCGAGCGGTCGAACACCGGGGAGCTGTTTTTT
size: few; J: TRBJ1-4; V: TRBV30; D: TRBD1; CDR3: CACWDRSGEKLFF; DNA: TGTGCCTGTTGGGACAGGTCAGGTGAAAAACTGTTTTTT
size: few; J: TRBJ2-2; V: TRBV25-1; D: TRBD1; CDR3: CASTETGINTGELFF; DNA: TGTGCCAGCACCGAGACAGGGATCAACACCGGGGAGCTGTTTTTT
size: few; J: TRBJ2-7; V: TRBV9; D: TRBD2; CDR3: CASSHGGAGDYEQYF; DNA: TGTGCCAGCAGCCACGGGGGAGCGGGAGACTACGAGCAGTACTTC
size: .; J: TRBJ2-3; V: TRBV5-4; D: TRBD2; CDR3: CASSLVAGGPTDTQYF; DNA: TGTGCCAGCAGCTTGGTAGCGGGAGGGCCCACAGATACGCAGTATTTT
size: .; J: TRBJ1-5; V: TRBV5-1; D: .; CDR3: CASSLPPGGGIHF; DNA: TGCGCCAGCAGCTTACCGCCCGGGGGGGGTATACATTTT
size: .; J: TRBJ1-2; V: TRBV5-1; D: .; CDR3: CASSLLGPGYGYTF; DNA: TGCGCCAGCAGCTTGCTCGGACCGGGATATGGCTACACCTTC
size: many; J: TRBJ2-4; V: TRBV5-1; D: .; CDR3: CASSLAGGGQNIQYF; DNA: TGCGCCAGCAGCTTGGCCGGGGGAGGCCAAAACATTCAGTACTTC
size: many; J: TRBJ2-4; V: TRBV19; D: .; CDR3: CASSMSRGYGAKNIQYF; DNA: TGTGCCAGTAGTATGTCCCGGGGCTACGGGGCCAAAAACATTCAGTACTTC
size: .; J: TRBJ2-5; V: TRBV9; D: .; CDR3: CASGGNVETQYF; DNA: TGTGCCAGCGGCGGGAATGTAGAGACCCAGTACTTC
size: .; J: TRBJ1-5; V: TRBV24-1; D: .; CDR3: CATSFISRGPHQPQHF; DNA: TGTGCCACCAGTTTTATCAGCAGGGGACCCCATCAGCCCCAGCATTTT
size: few; J: TRBJ1-6; V: TRBV6-5; D: .; CDR3: CASSRQASSYNSPLHF; DNA: TGTGCCAGCTCTAGACAGGCTAGCTCCTATAATTCACCCCTCCACTTT
size: .; J: TRBJ2-1; V: TRBV5-1; D: .; CDR3: CASSSEGQPGGEQFF; DNA: TGCGCCAGCAGCTCGGAAGGACAGCCCGGGGGTGAGCAGTTCTTC
size: .; J: TRBJ2-1; V: TRBV5-1; D: .; CDR3: CASSLDGPYHEQFF; DNA: TGCGCCAGCAGCTTGGATGGGCCCTACCATGAGCAGTTCTTC
size: few; J: TRBJ2-1; V: TRBV7-3; D: .; CDR3: CASSPRSVGAGEGEQFF; DNA: TGTGCCAGCAGCCCCAGAAGCGTAGGTGCAGGGGAGGGTGAGCAGTTCTTC
size: few; J: TRBJ2-7; V: TRBV7-8; D: TRBD1; CDR3: CASSPFSTGYEQYF; DNA: TGTGCCAGCAGCCCCTTCTCGACAGGGTACGAGCAGTACTTC
size: .; J: TRBJ2-5; V: TRBV10-3; D: TRBD1; CDR3: CAIQGTGETQYF; DNA: TGTGCCATACAGGGGACGGGAGAGACCCAGTACTTC
size: .; J: TRBJ1-1; V: TRBV29-1; D: .; CDR3: CSVDLSPLNTEAFF; DNA: TGCAGCGTTGATCTCTCTCCGCTGAACACTGAAGCTTTCTTT
size: many; J: TRBJ2-7; V: TRBV5-4; D: TRBD1; CDR3: CASGSTGDYEQYF; DNA: TGTGCCAGCGGATCTACAGGGGACTACGAGCAGTACTTC
size: .; J: TRBJ2-3; V: TRBV12-3/TRBV12-4; D: TRBD2; CDR3: CASSETSGRRGGGTDTQYF; DNA: TGTGCCAGCAGTGAGACTAGCGGGAGAAGAGGCGGCGGCACAGATACGCAGTATTTT
size: .; J: TRBJ2-3; V: TRBV12-3/TRBV12-4; D: TRBD1; CDR3: CASTLRTGSTDTQYF; DNA: TGTGCCAGCACCCTACGGACAGGCAGCACAGATACGCAGTATTTT
size: .; J: TRBJ2-3; V: TRBV18; D: .; CDR3: CASSPARGRAADTQYF; DNA: TGTGCCAGCTCACCCGCCAGGGGGAGGGCCGCAGATACGCAGTATTTT
size: few; J: TRBJ2-3; V: TRBV5-1; D: TRBD2; CDR3: CASSLNGLAGGGDTQYF; DNA: TGCGCCAGCAGCTTAAACGGACTAGCGGGAGGGGGGGATACGCAGTATTTT
size: .; J: TRBJ2-1; V: TRBV11-2; D: TRBD1; CDR3: CASSPSTGVMGKQFF; DNA: TGTGCCAGCAGCCCATCGACAGGGGTAATGGGTAAGCAGTTCTTC
size: .; J: TRBJ1-1; V: TRBV29-1; D: .; CDR3: CSVEDLWVENTEAFF; DNA: TGCAGCGTTGAAGATCTTTGGGTGGAGAACACTGAAGCTTTCTTT
size: few; J: TRBJ2-1; V: TRBV5-1; D: .; CDR3: CASRRQGMGNEQFF; DNA: TGCGCCAGCAGACGTCAGGGAATGGGAAATGAGCAGTTCTTC
size: .; J: TRBJ2-2; V: TRBV6-5; D: .; CDR3: CASSWLGGPNTGELFF; DNA: TGTGCCAGCAGTTGGCTCGGGGGGCCGAACACCGGGGAGCTGTTTTTT
size: .; J: TRBJ2-1; V: TRBV4-3; D: .; CDR3: CASSQVGGDEQFF; DNA: TGCGCCAGCAGCCAAGTCGGAGGGGATGAGCAGTTCTTC
size: few; J: TRBJ2-3; V: TRBV12-3/TRBV12-4; D: TRBD2; CDR3: CASSPSGGRTDTQYF; DNA: TGTGCCAGCAGTCCCAGCGGGGGGCGCACAGATACGCAGTATTTT
size: .; J: TRBJ2-3; V: TRBV7-9; D: .; CDR3: CASSPQGGVGADTQYF; DNA: TGTGCCAGCAGCCCCCAGGGTGGAGTAGGTGCAGATACGCAGTATTTT
size: .; J: TRBJ2-7; V: TRBV20-1; D: .; CDR3: CSAISGFYYEQYF; DNA: TGCAGTGCTATCTCCGGGTTTTACTACGAGCAGTACTTC
size: .; J: TRBJ2-1; V: TRBV7-3; D: TRBD2; CDR3: CASSLLPGGYYNEQFF; DNA: TGTGCCAGCAGCTTACTTCCGGGAGGCTACTACAATGAGCAGTTCTTC
size: once; J: TRBJ2-2; V: TRBV3-1; D: .; CDR3: CASSRAPSGMAGELFF; DNA: TGTGCCAGCTCCAGAGCCCCGAGCGGAATGGCCGGGGAGCTGTTTTTT
size: .; J: TRBJ2-1; V: TRBV20-1; D: .; CDR3: CSASPSNNEQFF; DNA: TGCAGTGCTAGTCCGAGCAACAATGAGCAGTTCTTC